This is a list of T cell receptor beta chains from one sample in a study of T cells in Graves' hyperthyroidism and ophthalmopathy. TCRdb analysed the multiplex PCR reads with MiXCR anew, one entry per CDR3 protein. The table has around 400,000 distinct CDR3 sequences, about 16% seen once. The sequenced sample consisted of blood. Receptors originate from a woman aged 60 to 75 with Graves' ophthalmopathy. CDR3s include the opening cysteine and the closing phenylalanine or tryptophan. The D gene is left open where the match is weak. Clone sizes are given selectively: once, few, many, or a class where the clone is expanded.

TRBV5-1,TRBD1,few,TRBJ1-6,TGCGCCAGCAGCATGGACAGGGGACTTAATTCACCCCTCCACTTT,CASSMDRGLNSPLHF
TRBV20-1,.,few,TRBJ1-5,TGCAGTGCTAGAGATCAACATAGTCAGCCCCAGCATTTT,CSARDQHSQPQHF
TRBV7-9,.,many,TRBJ2-1,TGTGCCAGCAGCTTAGCCTCGAGCGGCCACCAGTTCTTC,CASSLASSGHQFF
TRBV10-3,.,.,TRBJ2-6,TGTGCCGCGCGGACCGACTCTGGGGCCAACGTCCTGACTTTC,CAARTDSGANVLTF
TRBV20-1,.,many,TRBJ1-1,TGCAGTGCTAGAGTGCCAGGGAACACTGAAGCTTTCTTT,CSARVPGNTEAFF
TRBV10-3,.,few,TRBJ2-7,TGTGCCATCAGGCAAGATTACGAGCAGTACTTC,CAIRQDYEQYF
TRBV18,.,few,TRBJ1-2,TGTGCCAGCTCACCGGCGCAGGGAGGGTATGGCTACACCTTC,CASSPAQGGYGYTF
TRBV20-1,TRBD2,many,TRBJ2-3,TGCAGTGCTACGGGAGCGGGAGATATAGATACGCAGTATTTT,CSATGAGDIDTQYF
TRBV28,.,many,TRBJ2-1,TGTGCCAGCCCCAGGACTCAGGGTTCTCCACACTCCTACAATGAGCAGTTCTTC,CASPRTQGSPHSYNEQFF
TRBV9,.,.,TRBJ1-1,TGTGCCAGCAGCGCCGGACCGACCACGAACACTGAAGCTTTCTTT,CASSAGPTTNTEAFF
TRBV7-9,.,.,TRBJ1-4,TGTGCCAGCAGCTTACTTAGGTCAGCAACTAATGAAAAACTGTTTTTT,CASSLLRSATNEKLFF
TRBV7-8,TRBD2,many,TRBJ2-7,TGTGCCAGCAGCAGCGGGACCGGTTACTACGAGCAGTACTTC,CASSSGTGYYEQYF
TRBV7-8,.,.,TRBJ2-1,TGTGCCAGCAGCTTACTAACTAAAGGTTGGTACAATGAGCAGTTCTTC,CASSLLTKGWYNEQFF
TRBV11-3,TRBD2,many,TRBJ2-1,TGTGCCAGCAGCCCGGGGACTAGCGGTCACAATGAGCAGTTCTTC,CASSPGTSGHNEQFF
TRBV10-3,.,many,TRBJ1-5,TGTGCCATCAGTGAGGCCCTCAGCAATCAGCCCCAGCATTTT,CAISEALSNQPQHF
TRBV6-2/TRBV6-3,TRBD2,.,TRBJ2-1,TGTGCCGGCAGTTACTCTTTCAGCGGGGTTATGAATGAGCAGTTCTTC,CAGSYSFSGVMNEQFF
TRBV28,.,many,TRBJ2-7,TGTGCCAGCAGTTTCGCGGTCGAGCAGTACTTC,CASSFAVEQYF
TRBV3-1,TRBD2,many,TRBJ2-1,TGTGCCAGCAGCCTCGGACTAGCGATGGGCAATGAGCAGTTCTTC,CASSLGLAMGNEQFF
TRBV5-1,.,many,TRBJ1-2,TGCGCCAGCAGCTTGGCCGGGCGGGGTAACTATGGCTACACCTTC,CASSLAGRGNYGYTF
TRBV10-3,TRBD1,few,TRBJ1-1,TGTGCCATCAGTGACCTGGGACAGGGGAAGACTGAAGCTTTCTTT,CAISDLGQGKTEAFF
TRBV6-1,.,many,TRBJ2-7,TGTGCCAGCAGTGAATTCGCGGGACCCAACGAGCAGTACTTC,CASSEFAGPNEQYF
TRBV2,TRBD1,many,TRBJ2-3,TGTGCCAGCAGACCCGCCCCCGGGACAGGGGTATCAGATACGCAGTATTTT,CASRPAPGTGVSDTQYF
TRBV10-3,TRBD1,many,TRBJ2-3,TGTGCCATCAGTGAAGGGGGCGCAGATACGCAGTATTTT,CAISEGGADTQYF
TRBV19,.,.,TRBJ2-7,TGTGCCAGTAGTGTAGCGGAGGATCCTCCCTACGAGCAGTACTTC,CASSVAEDPPYEQYF
TRBV5-6,.,few,TRBJ2-6,TGTGCCAGCAGCTTACACAGCTCTGGGGCCAACGTCCTGACTTTC,CASSLHSSGANVLTF
TRBV6-1,.,.,TRBJ2-5,TGTGCCAGCAGTTTCGCCCGGGGTTTACAAGAGACCCAGTACTTC,CASSFARGLQETQYF
TRBV13,TRBD1,.,TRBJ1-5,TGTGCCAGCAGCCACTACGGGACAGGGGGTCAGCCCCAGCATTTT,CASSHYGTGGQPQHF
TRBV7-9,TRBD1,.,TRBJ2-1,TGTGCCAGCAGCGGGGGGGACAGGGGTGCGGATGAGCGGTTCTTC,CASSGGDRGADERFF
TRBV11-3,TRBD1,.,TRBJ2-1,TGTGCCAGCAGCCCAGGGACAGGGGGCTGGAGTGAGCAGTTCTTC,CASSPGTGGWSEQFF
TRBV2,.,.,TRBJ2-2,TGTGCCAGCAGTAATCGGTTCTCCCACACCGGGGAGCTGTTTTTT,CASSNRFSHTGELFF
TRBV6-1,.,many,TRBJ2-3,TGTGCCAGCACAAAAAGCACAGATACGCAGTATTTT,CASTKSTDTQYF
TRBV10-2,.,many,TRBJ2-1,TGCGCCAGCAGGGAAGGGACATCGACGAATGAGCAGTTCTTC,CASREGTSTNEQFF
TRBV7-2,TRBD1,many,TRBJ1-5,TGTGCCAGCACCAAACAGGGACAGGGAATCATGCAGCCCCAGCATTTT,CASTKQGQGIMQPQHF
TRBV28,TRBD1,many,TRBJ1-5,TGTGCCAGCAAGATGACAGGGGCCTATAGCAATCAGCCCCAGCATTTT,CASKMTGAYSNQPQHF
TRBV4-1,.,.,TRBJ2-7,TGCGCCAGCAGCCAAGAGTTCCCCTTTAGTTACGAGCAGTACTTC,CASSQEFPFSYEQYF
TRBV3-1,.,many,TRBJ2-3,TGTGCCAGCGCCACTCGGGACCACCCCCGGGATACGCAGTATTTT,CASATRDHPRDTQYF
TRBV4-1,.,.,TRBJ2-3,TGCGCCAGCAGCCAAGAGGAATCCACAGATACGCAGTATTTT,CASSQEESTDTQYF
TRBV6-1,TRBD1,many,TRBJ2-7,TGTGCCAGCAGTGAGGGCACGGGACAGACTTCCTACGCGCAGTACTTC,CASSEGTGQTSYAQYF
TRBV28,TRBD2,many,TRBJ2-1,TGTGCCAGCAGTTCGCGACTAGCGGGAGAGGGGAGCTCCTACAATGAGCAGTTCTTC,CASSSRLAGEGSSYNEQFF
TRBV20-1,TRBD1,few,TRBJ1-5,TGCAGTGCTAGCCTTAGGACAGGGCGGCGGCAGCCCCAGCATTTT,CSASLRTGRRQPQHF
TRBV3-1,.,.,TRBJ2-5,TGTGCCAGCACCCTTGCGGCCACGGGGGGCGAGACCCAGTACTTC,CASTLAATGGETQYF
TRBV7-2,TRBD1,many,TRBJ2-7,TGTGCCAGCAGCCCAGGAGGTGGACAGGGACGTTACTTC,CASSPGGGQGRYF
TRBV10-1,.,many,TRBJ2-3,TGCGCCAGCAAATCGGGACGAACTTCCACAGATACGCAGTATTTT,CASKSGRTSTDTQYF
TRBV28,TRBD2,many,TRBJ2-5,TGTGCCAGCAGTTTTCGGGGACTATCCTGGGCCCAGTACTTC,CASSFRGLSWAQYF
TRBV11-2,.,many,TRBJ1-6,TGTGCCAGCAGCTTAGAGTCTGGACACCTCTCACCCCTCCACTTT,CASSLESGHLSPLHF
TRBV20-1,.,many,TRBJ2-2,TGCAGTGCCCCCGGGCCCGACGGGAAGACCGGGGAGCTGTTTTTT,CSAPGPDGKTGELFF
TRBV19,TRBD1,few,TRBJ2-7,TGTGCCAGTATGGGGGGACAGGGTTACTACGAGCAGTACTTC,CASMGGQGYYEQYF
TRBV7-2,TRBD2,.,TRBJ2-5,TGTGCCAGCAGCTTGTTGGCGGGAGGGCCCCAAGAGACCCAGTACTTC,CASSLLAGGPQETQYF
TRBV7-9,TRBD1,few,TRBJ2-7,TGTGCCAGCAGCCCGGGGACAGGGGGGCCCTACGAGCAGTACTTC,CASSPGTGGPYEQYF
TRBV19,TRBD1,many,TRBJ1-1,TGTGCCAGTTCGACATACCAGGGGGCCTCTGAAGCTTTCTTT,CASSTYQGASEAFF
TRBV6-1,TRBD1,.,TRBJ2-7,TGTGCCAGCAGTGCAGGGGGACCCTCCTACGAGCAGTACTTC,CASSAGGPSYEQYF
TRBV2,.,many,TRBJ2-1,TGTGCCAGCAGTGAAGGGGCCGGGACCTCTTACAATGAGCAGTTCTTC,CASSEGAGTSYNEQFF
TRBV2,TRBD1,many,TRBJ1-5,TGTGCCAGCAGGGGGGGCAGGGGGCACGGTCAGCCCCAGCATTTT,CASRGGRGHGQPQHF
TRBV7-2,TRBD2,many,TRBJ2-1,TGTGCCAGCAGCTTAGCGACTAGCTCTTACAATGAGCAGTTCTTC,CASSLATSSYNEQFF
TRBV18,.,many,TRBJ2-1,TGTGCCAGCTCACCTCAACGGAATGAGCAGTTCTTC,CASSPQRNEQFF
TRBV4-1,TRBD2,few,TRBJ2-7,TGCGCCAGCAGCCGTTTGGGACTAGCGGGGGGGACCTACGAGCAGTACTTC,CASSRLGLAGGTYEQYF